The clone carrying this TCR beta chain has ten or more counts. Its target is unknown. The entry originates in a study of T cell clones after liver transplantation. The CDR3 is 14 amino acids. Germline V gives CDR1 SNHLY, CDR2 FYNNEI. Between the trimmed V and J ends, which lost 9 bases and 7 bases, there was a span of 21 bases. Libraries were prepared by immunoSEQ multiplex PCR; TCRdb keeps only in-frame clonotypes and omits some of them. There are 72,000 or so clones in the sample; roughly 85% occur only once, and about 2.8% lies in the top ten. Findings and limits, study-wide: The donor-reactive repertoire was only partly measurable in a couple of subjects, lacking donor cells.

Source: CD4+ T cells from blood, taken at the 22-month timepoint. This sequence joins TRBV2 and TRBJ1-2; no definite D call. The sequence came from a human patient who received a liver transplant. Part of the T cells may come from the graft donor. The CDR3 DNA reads TGTGCCAGTTTAGGACGGGTCAAGGTTGGTGGCTACACCTTC. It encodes CASLGRVKVGGYTF.